This record looks at one TCR beta chain sequence and its context. Mismatch with germline at one junction end may stem from a read error. The data stem from a study of tumor-infiltrating lymphocytes in primary liver carcinoma. Germline V lookup: CDR1 SGHNT, CDR2 YYREEE (reference sequence). The CDR3 is made up of 13 amino acids. cDNA specific to TCR beta was made from roughly 500 ng of total RNA, with a constant-region primer employed for priming. Nested multiplex PCR, run for three rounds with slightly modified ARM-PCR, yielded TCR beta libraries. Two initial PCR rounds of around 10 cycles each paired TRBV1-TRBV30 forward primers with a C-beta reverse primer. TCRdb redid the calling of the multiplex PCR reads with MiXCR, one entry per CDR3 protein. The table shows approximately 74,000 distinct CDR3 sequences, with 65% to 75% occurring only once. Unsorted bulk tissue, about 18-31 mg of it, served as the source for co-extraction of RNA and DNA.

This receptor was taken from a woman in her sixties with primary liver carcinoma and hepatitis B virus infection. V usage is TRBV5-4 and J usage is TRBJ2-7; D perhaps matches TRBD1 (5 bases). Sequencing used liver tumor tissue from sampling region 4. The subset is: tumor region T4, right-lateral pole. As DNA, the CDR3 is TGTGCCAGCAGCTATGGACGGACATACGAGCAGTGCTTC. This sequence encodes CASSYGRTYEQCF.